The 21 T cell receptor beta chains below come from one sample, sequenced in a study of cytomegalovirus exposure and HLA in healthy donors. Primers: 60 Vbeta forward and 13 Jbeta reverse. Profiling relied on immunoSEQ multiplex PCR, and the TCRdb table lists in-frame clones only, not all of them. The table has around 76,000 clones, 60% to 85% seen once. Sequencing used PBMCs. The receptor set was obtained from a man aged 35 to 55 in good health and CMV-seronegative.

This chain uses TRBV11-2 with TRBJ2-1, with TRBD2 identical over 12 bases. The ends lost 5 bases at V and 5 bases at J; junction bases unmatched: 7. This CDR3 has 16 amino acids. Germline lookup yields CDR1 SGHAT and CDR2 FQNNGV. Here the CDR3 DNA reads TGTGCCAGCAGCCCCAGACTAGCGGGAGCCCACAATGAGCAGTTCTTC. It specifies CASSPRLAGAHNEQFF.

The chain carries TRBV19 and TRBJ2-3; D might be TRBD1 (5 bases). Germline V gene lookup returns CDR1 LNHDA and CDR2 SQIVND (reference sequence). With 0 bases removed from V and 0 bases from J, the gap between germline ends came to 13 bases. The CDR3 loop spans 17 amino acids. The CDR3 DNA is TGTGCCAGTAGTATAGAGAGCCAGGGCGTAAGCACAGATACGCAGTATTTT. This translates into CASSIESQGVSTDTQYF.

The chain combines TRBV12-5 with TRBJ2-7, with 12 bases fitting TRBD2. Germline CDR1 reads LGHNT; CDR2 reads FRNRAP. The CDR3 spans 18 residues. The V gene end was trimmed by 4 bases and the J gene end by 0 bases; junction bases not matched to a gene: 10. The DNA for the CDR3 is TGTGCTAGTGGTTCCCCATCCGGGACTAGCGGGTACTCCTACGAGCAGTACTTC. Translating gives CASGSPSGTSGYSYEQYF. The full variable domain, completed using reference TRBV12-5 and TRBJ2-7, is DARVTQTPRHKVTEMGQEVTMRCQPILGHNTVFWYRQTMMQGLELLAYFRNRAPLDDSGMPKDRFSAEMPDATLATLKIQPSEPRDSAVYFCASGSPSGTSGYSYEQYFGPGTRLTVT.

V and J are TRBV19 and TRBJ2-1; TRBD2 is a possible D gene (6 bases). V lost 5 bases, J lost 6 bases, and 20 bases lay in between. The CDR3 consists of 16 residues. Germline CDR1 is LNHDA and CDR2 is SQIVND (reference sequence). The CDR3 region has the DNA TGTGCCAGTAGTGCTTTGGAGGGCGGACTCCTCAATGAGCAGTTCTTC. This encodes CASSALEGGLLNEQFF.

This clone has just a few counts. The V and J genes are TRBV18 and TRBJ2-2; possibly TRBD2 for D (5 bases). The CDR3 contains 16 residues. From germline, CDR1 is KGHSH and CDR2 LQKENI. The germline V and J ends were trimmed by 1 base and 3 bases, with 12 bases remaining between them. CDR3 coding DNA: TGTGCCAGCTCACCACGTCGCCCGGAGGACACCGGGGAGCTGTTTTTT. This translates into CASSPRRPEDTGELFF.

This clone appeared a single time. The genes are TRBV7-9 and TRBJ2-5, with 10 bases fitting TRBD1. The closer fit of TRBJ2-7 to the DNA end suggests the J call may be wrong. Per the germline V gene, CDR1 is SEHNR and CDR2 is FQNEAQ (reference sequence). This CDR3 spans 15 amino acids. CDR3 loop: CASSRDRGLTYEQYF. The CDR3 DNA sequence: TGTGCCAGCAGCCGAGACAGGGGGCTTACCTACGAGCAGTACTTC.

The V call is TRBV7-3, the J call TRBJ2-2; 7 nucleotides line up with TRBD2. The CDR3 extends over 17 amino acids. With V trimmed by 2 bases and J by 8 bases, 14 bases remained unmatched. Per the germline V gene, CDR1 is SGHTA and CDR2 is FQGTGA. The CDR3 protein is CASSLAFRRGRAGELFF. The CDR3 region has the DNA TGTGCCAGCAGCTTAGCGTTCCGTCGAGGGAGGGCTGGGGAGCTGTTTTTT.

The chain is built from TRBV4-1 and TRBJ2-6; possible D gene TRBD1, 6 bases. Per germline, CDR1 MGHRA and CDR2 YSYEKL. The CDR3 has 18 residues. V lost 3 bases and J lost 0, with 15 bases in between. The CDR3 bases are TGCGCCAGCAGCCAGGGGACACAATCAAGCTCTGGGGCCAACGTCCTGACTTTC. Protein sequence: CASSQGTQSSSGANVLTF.

CDR3 bases: TGCGCCAGCAGCCCCGGACAGGTCGGCACTGAAGCTTTCTTT. It translates to CASSPGQVGTEAFF. V is TRBV5-1 and J is TRBJ1-1, with 7 bases fitting TRBD1. The CDR3 sequence is 14 residues long. From germline, CDR1 is SGHRS and CDR2 YFSETQ. With V trimmed by 4 bases and J by 4 bases, 7 bases remained unmatched.

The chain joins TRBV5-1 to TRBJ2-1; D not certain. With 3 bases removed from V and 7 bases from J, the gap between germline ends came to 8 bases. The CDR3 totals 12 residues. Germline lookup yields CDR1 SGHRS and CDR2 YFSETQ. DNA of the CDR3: TGCGCCAGCAGCTCACAGCTAAATGAGCAGTTCTTC. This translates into CASSSQLNEQFF.

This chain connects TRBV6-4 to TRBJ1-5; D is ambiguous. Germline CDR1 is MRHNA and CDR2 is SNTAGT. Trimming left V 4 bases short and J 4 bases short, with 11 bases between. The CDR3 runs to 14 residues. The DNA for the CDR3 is TGTGCCAGCAGTGCCTCACCGGGTAATCAGCCCCAGCATTTT. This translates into CASSASPGNQPQHF.

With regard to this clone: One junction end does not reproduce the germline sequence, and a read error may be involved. CDR3 DNA sequence: TGTTCCAGCAGTTGGGTGGGTTCTAGCGGCTTCCCCTACGAGCAGTACTTC. It encodes CSSSWVGSSGFPYEQYF. The chain carries TRBV7-9 and TRBJ2-7; 7 bases are a match to TRBD2. Germline assignment: CDR1 SEHNR and CDR2 FQNEAQ (reference sequence). This CDR3 comprises 17 residues.

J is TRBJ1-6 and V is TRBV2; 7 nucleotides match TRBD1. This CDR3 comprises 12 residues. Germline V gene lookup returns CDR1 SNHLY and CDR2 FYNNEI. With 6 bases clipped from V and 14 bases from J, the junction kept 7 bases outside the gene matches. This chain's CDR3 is CASRLDRDALHF. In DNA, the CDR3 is TGTGCCAGCAGGCTAGACAGGGACGCCCTCCACTTT.

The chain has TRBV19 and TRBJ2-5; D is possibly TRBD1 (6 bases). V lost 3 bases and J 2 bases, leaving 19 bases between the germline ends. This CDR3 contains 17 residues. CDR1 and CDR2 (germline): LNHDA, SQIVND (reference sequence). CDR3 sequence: CASSMNRETIFQETQYF. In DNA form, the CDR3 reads TGTGCCAGTAGTATGAACAGGGAGACCATCTTTCAAGAGACCCAGTACTTC. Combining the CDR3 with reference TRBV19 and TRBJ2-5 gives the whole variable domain DGGITQSPKYLFRKEGQNVTLSCEQNLNHDAMYWYRQDPGQGLRLIYYSQIVNDFQKGDIAEGYSVSREKKESFPLTVTSAQKNPTAFYLCASSMNRETIFQETQYFGPGTRLLVL.

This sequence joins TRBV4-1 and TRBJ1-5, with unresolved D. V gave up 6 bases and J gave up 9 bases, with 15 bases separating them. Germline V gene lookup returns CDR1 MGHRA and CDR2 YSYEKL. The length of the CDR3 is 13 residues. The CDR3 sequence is CASSYDGDRPQHF. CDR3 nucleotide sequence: TGCGCCAGCAGTTATGACGGGGATCGGCCCCAGCATTTT.

The CDR3 nucleotides read TGTGCCAGCAGCTTCTGGGCCAGCAATGAGCAGTTCTTC. This translates into CASSFWASNEQFF. The J gene is TRBJ2-1, the V gene TRBV5-4, with D uncertain. The CDR3 sequence is 13 residues long. V was trimmed by 2 bases and J by 6 bases, leaving 9 bases between them. Germline CDR1 and CDR2: SGHNT and YYREEE (reference sequence).

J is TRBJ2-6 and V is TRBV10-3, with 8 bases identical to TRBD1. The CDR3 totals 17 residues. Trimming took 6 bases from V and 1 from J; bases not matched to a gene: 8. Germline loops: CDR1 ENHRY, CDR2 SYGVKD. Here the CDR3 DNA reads TGTGCCATCAGCTCGACAGGGGCCTTATCTGGGGCCAACGTCCTGACTTTC. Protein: CAISSTGALSGANVLTF.

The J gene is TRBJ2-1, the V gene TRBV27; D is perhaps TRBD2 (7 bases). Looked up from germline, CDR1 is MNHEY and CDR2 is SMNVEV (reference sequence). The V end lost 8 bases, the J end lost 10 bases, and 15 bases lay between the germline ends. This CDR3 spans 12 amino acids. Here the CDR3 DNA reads TGTGCCAGCTCCCCCGGGGGGCGGGAGCAGTTCTTC. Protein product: CASSPGGREQFF.

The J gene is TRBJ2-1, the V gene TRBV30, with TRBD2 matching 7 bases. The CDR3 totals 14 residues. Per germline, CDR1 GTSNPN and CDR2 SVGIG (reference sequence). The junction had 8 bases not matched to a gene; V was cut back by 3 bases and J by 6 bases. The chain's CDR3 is CAWRVGGSPNEQFF. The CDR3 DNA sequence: TGTGCCTGGAGGGTTGGCGGGAGCCCCAATGAGCAGTTCTTC.

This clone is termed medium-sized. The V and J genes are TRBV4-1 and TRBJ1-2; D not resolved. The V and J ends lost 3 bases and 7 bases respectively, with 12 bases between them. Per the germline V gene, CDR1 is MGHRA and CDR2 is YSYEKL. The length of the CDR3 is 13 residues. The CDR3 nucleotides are TGCGCCAGCAGCCAGGCCACATCTGGTGGCTACACCTTC. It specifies CASSQATSGGYTF.

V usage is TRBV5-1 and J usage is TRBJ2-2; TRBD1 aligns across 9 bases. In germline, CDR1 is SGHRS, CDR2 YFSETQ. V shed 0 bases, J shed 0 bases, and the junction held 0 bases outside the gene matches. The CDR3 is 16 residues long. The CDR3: CASSLGDRANTGELFF. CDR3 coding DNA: TGCGCCAGCAGCTTGGGGGACAGGGCGAACACCGGGGAGCTGTTTTTT. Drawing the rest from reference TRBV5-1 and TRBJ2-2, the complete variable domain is KAGVTQTPRYLIKTRGQQVTLSCSPISGHRSVSWYQQTPGQGLQFLFEYFSETQRNKGNFPGRFSGRQFSNSRSEMNVSTLELGDSALYLCASSLGDRANTGELFFGEGSRLTVL.